This T cell receptor (beta chain) was sequenced in a study of T-cell reconstitution after alpha-beta-depleted transplantation in children. Preparation of the TCRbeta library involved a method that used unique molecular identifiers. TCRdb reanalysed the PCR reads using MiXCR and keeps one entry per CDR3 protein. The sample contains 17,000 or so distinct CDR3 sequences, around 12% of which appear only once. This CDR3 comprises 13 residues. The V and J ends lost 3 bases and 5 bases respectively, with 13 bases between them. In germline, CDR1 is SQVTM, CDR2 ANQGSEA. Study results and limitations: It was surviving recipient T cells and thymic progenitors that gave some patients high TCRbeta diversity at day 60. The study reportedly traced alpha-beta T cells about two months after transplant to several hundred expanded graft clones. A year had passed since transplant, and T-cell counts and diversity by then came mostly from newly produced T cells.

This clonotype has a count of ten or more. The antigen remains unidentified. The receptor's source is a boy under three years old who had a stem cell transplant for Wiskott-Aldrich syndrome, so the T cells may come from the graft donor. Sample: PBMCs, mostly from graft donor cells, taken 180 days after TCRalphabeta/CD19-depleted stem cell transplant. The rearrangement joins TRBV29-1 to TRBJ2-5; D remains ambiguous. CDR3 amino acids: CSVETWSRETQYF. The CDR3 coding sequence is TGCAGCGTTGAGACCTGGTCCCGGGAGACCCAGTACTTC.